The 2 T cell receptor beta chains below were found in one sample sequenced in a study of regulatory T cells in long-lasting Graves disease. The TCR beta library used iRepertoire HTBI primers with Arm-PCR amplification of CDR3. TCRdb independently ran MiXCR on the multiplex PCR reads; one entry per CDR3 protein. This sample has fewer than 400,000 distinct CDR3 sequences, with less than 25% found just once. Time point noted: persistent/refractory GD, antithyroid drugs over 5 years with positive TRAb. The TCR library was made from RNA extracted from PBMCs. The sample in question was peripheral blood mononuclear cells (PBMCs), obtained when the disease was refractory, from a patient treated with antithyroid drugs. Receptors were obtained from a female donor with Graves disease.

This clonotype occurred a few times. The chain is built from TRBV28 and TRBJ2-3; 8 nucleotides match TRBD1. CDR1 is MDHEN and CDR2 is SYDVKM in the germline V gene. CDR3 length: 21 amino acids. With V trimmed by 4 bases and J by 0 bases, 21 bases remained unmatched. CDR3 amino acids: CASSYSRTGLLEPTSTDTQYF. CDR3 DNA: TGTGCCAGCAGTTACTCCCGGACAGGGCTTTTAGAGCCCACTAGCACAGATACGCAGTATTTT.

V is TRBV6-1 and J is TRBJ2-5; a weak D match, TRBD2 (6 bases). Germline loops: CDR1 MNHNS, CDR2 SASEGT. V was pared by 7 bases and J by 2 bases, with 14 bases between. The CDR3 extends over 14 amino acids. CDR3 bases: TGTGCCAGCACGACTAGTTCACTTCAAGAGACCCAGTACTTC. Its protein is CASTTSSLQETQYF.